The 22 T cell receptor beta chains in this list originate from one sample, sequenced in a study of blood T cell repertoires in COVID-19. Here immunoSEQ multiplex PCR was the method, and the copy in TCRdb shows in-frame clones only, minus some. The data contain about 190,000 clones, 90% of them seen just once; the ten biggest clones take up about 0.59%. Sequencing was carried out using peripheral blood. Receptors originate from a man over 45 with acute or convalescent COVID-19.

V usage is TRBV29-1 and J usage is TRBJ2-2; D is perhaps TRBD2 (5 bases). Trimming shortened V by 4 bases and J by 5 bases, and 14 bases separated the two germline ends. This CDR3 contains 14 residues. The germline V gene has CDR1 SQVTM and CDR2 ANQGSEA. DNA of the CDR3: TGCAGCGTTGTCCCGGGAAGTGGTACCGGGGAGCTGTTTTTT. Translated, it gives CSVVPGSGTGELFF.

The rearrangement uses TRBV30 and TRBJ2-1; 8 nucleotides line up with TRBD1. Trimming at V came to 0 bases and at J to 2 bases, leaving 3 bases not matched to a gene. The V gene's germline CDR1 is GTSNPN and CDR2 SVGIG (reference sequence). The CDR3 runs 15 residues. The CDR3 is CAWSVGQGTYNEQFF. CDR3 DNA sequence: TGTGCCTGGAGTGTCGGACAGGGAACCTACAATGAGCAGTTCTTC. Full variable domain (remainder filled in from reference TRBV30 and TRBJ2-1): SQTIHQWPATLVQPVGSPLSLECTVEGTSNPNLYWYRQAAGRGLQLLFYSVGIGQISSEVPQNLSASRPQDRQFILSSKKLLLSDSGFYLCAWSVGQGTYNEQFFGPGTRLTVL.

The chain uses TRBV15 and TRBJ2-7; TRBD2 aligns across 8 bases. The CDR3 consists of 13 residues. V shed 8 bases, J shed 6 bases, and the junction held 9 bases outside the gene matches. CDR1 and CDR2 from the germline V gene are LNHNV and YYDKDF (reference sequence). The CDR3 loop reads CATPGRVLGEQYF. The CDR3 DNA follows: TGTGCCACCCCCGGGAGGGTCCTAGGCGAGCAGTACTTC.

The CDR3 nucleotides are TGTGCCAGCAGTTCACCCGGGACAGGGAGTGAGACCCAGTACTTC. Translation gives CASSSPGTGSETQYF. This chain connects TRBV28 to TRBJ2-5; TRBD1 matches 9 bases. The J segment lost 5 bases and the V segment lost 4 bases, leaving 8 bases of the junction unmatched. Germline CDR1 and CDR2: MDHEN and SYDVKM. This CDR3 is built from 15 residues.

This sequence joins TRBV10-3 and TRBJ2-4; weak D call: TRBD2 (6 bases). Germline lookup yields CDR1 ENHRY and CDR2 SYGVKD. V gave up 6 bases and J gave up 3 bases, with 12 bases separating them. The CDR3 has 14 amino acids. In nucleotides, the CDR3 is TGTGCCATCAGCTCCGGCGGGGTCAAAAACATTCAGTACTTC. As protein: CAISSGGVKNIQYF.

V is TRBV28 and J is TRBJ1-2; 9 bases match TRBD1. Looked up from germline, CDR1 is MDHEN and CDR2 is SYDVKM. After removal of 5 bases from V and 2 bases from J, the junction contained 3 bases not matched to a gene. This CDR3 is 14 amino acids long. The CDR3 DNA reads as TGTGCCAGCAGTCCCGGGACAGGGAACTATGGCTACACCTTC. Translated: CASSPGTGNYGYTF.

The chain combines TRBV10-1 with TRBJ2-2; D gene unclear. This CDR3 comprises 15 residues. Between the trimmed V and J ends, which lost 0 bases and 2 bases, there was a span of 7 bases. Looked up from germline, CDR1 is WNHNN and CDR2 is SYGVQD (reference sequence). The CDR3 here is CASSESRLNTGELFF. The CDR3 DNA reads as TGCGCCAGCAGTGAGTCGAGACTTAACACCGGGGAGCTGTTTTTT.

The chain uses TRBV28 and TRBJ1-1; D gene uncertain. Germline CDR1 and CDR2: MDHEN and SYDVKM. The CDR3 runs 12 residues. Trimming took 1 base from V and 11 from J, leaving 11 bases between them. The CDR3 is CASSLYPPIAFF. The CDR3 DNA reads TGTGCCAGCAGTTTATACCCGCCTATCGCTTTCTTT.

This clone was recorded once. V is TRBV9 and J is TRBJ1-3; no clear D gene. Trimming shortened V by 3 bases and J by 0 bases, and 10 bases separated the two germline ends. CDR1 is SGDLS and CDR2 is YYNGEE in the germline V gene. The CDR3 is 15 residues long. The CDR3 DNA reads TGTGCCAGCAGCGGTAGATGGAGCTCTGGAAACACCATATATTTT. Protein: CASSGRWSSGNTIYF.

The genes are TRBV5-4 and TRBJ2-3, with D possibly matching TRBD2 (7 bases). Germline values: CDR1 SGHNT, CDR2 YYREEE (reference sequence). This CDR3 is 17 amino acids long. Trimming shortened V by 0 bases and J by 4 bases, and 18 bases separated the two germline ends. DNA of the CDR3: TGTGCCAGCAGCTTGGGACTAGCAGCAAACAGGGCAGATACGCAGTATTTT. Its translation is CASSLGLAANRADTQYF.

The rearrangement links TRBV9 to TRBJ2-1; TRBD2 matches 8 bases. The V gene's germline CDR1 is SGDLS and CDR2 YYNGEE. The CDR3 is made up of 16 amino acids. The V segment lost 0 bases and the J segment 8 bases; nucleotides outside the gene matches: 10. CDR3 in DNA: TGTGCCAGCAGCGTAGTCGTCGGGACTAGTACGCATGAGCAGTTCTTC. It codes for CASSVVVGTSTHEQFF. Full variable domain (rest looked up from reference TRBV9 and TRBJ2-1): DSGVTQTPKHLITATGQRVTLRCSPRSGDLSVYWYQQSLDQGLQFLIQYYNGEERAKGNILERFSAQQFPDLHSELNLSSLELGDSALYFCASSVVVGTSTHEQFFGPGTRLTVL.

V usage is TRBV6-5 and J usage is TRBJ1-1, with 7 bases identical to TRBD1. Germline V gives CDR1 MNHEY, CDR2 SVGAGI. The J segment lost 1 base and the V segment lost 6 bases, leaving 5 bases of the junction unmatched. The CDR3 totals 14 residues. CDR3 sequence: CASRVWTGNTEAFF. CDR3 DNA sequence: TGTGCCAGCAGAGTGTGGACAGGGAACACTGAAGCTTTCTTT.

This chain uses TRBV19 with TRBJ2-1; 13 nucleotides align to TRBD2. The CDR3 runs 15 residues. CDR1 is LNHDA and CDR2 is SQIVND in the germline V gene (reference sequence). V trimming: 5 bases; J trimming: 7 bases; junction bases outside the gene matches: 5. This CDR3 is CASSPRTSGRNEQFF. The CDR3 bases are TGTGCCAGTAGTCCTCGGACTAGCGGGAGAAATGAGCAGTTCTTC. The variable domain in full, completed from reference TRBV19 and TRBJ2-1, reads DGGITQSPKYLFRKEGQNVTLSCEQNLNHDAMYWYRQDPGQGLRLIYYSQIVNDFQKGDIAEGYSVSREKKESFPLTVTSAQKNPTAFYLCASSPRTSGRNEQFFGPGTRLTVL.

The rearrangement uses TRBV2 and TRBJ2-2; 8 bases fit TRBD2. After removal of 8 bases from V and 4 bases from J, the junction contained 6 bases not matched to a gene. The CDR3 is 14 residues long. Germline V gene data show CDR1 as SNHLY and CDR2 as FYNNEI. The CDR3 protein is CASAGTRGTGELFF. CDR3 nucleotides: TGTGCCAGCGCCGGGACTAGGGGCACCGGGGAGCTGTTTTTT.

This chain uses TRBV28 with TRBJ2-3; the match to TRBD2 covers 8 bases. The trim removed 6 bases at V and 1 base at J, leaving 18 bases unmatched. CDR3 size: 19 residues. Germline assignment: CDR1 MDHEN and CDR2 SYDVKM. The CDR3 DNA is TGTGCCAGCAGCCCTCGGGTCCTGCGGGGGGACCGTGGCACAGATACGCAGTATTTT. Translating it yields CASSPRVLRGDRGTDTQYF.

V usage is TRBV2 and J usage is TRBJ2-1; TRBD2 is a possible D gene (5 bases). The V gene lost 10 bases and the J gene lost 10 bases, with 11 bases spanning the gap. Germline V CDR1 and CDR2: SNHLY, FYNNEI. The CDR3 covers 10 residues. DNA of the CDR3: TGTGCCAATACCGGGAAAGAGCAGTTCTTC. Encoded protein: CANTGKEQFF.

The chain combines TRBV7-9 with TRBJ1-1; the match to TRBD1 covers 7 bases. The CDR3 is 15 amino acids. With V trimmed by 2 bases and J by 4 bases, 7 bases remained unmatched. In germline, CDR1 is SEHNR, CDR2 FQNEAQ (reference sequence). DNA of the CDR3: TGTGCCAGCAGCTTAAGGGATCAGGGGGTCACTGAAGCTTTCTTT. This translates into CASSLRDQGVTEAFF.

The chain joins TRBV24-1 to TRBJ1-4; D is perhaps TRBD1 (6 bases). Germline V gene sequence: CDR1 KGHDR, CDR2 SFDVKD. V was clipped by 4 bases and J by 11 bases, with 13 bases between them. This CDR3 spans 13 amino acids. CDR3 loop: CATSDFLGQKLFF. CDR3 DNA sequence: TGTGCCACCAGTGACTTCCTCGGACAGAAACTGTTTTTT.

The genes are TRBV3-1 (or the pseudogene TRBV3-2) and TRBJ1-1; D remains ambiguous. The V gene lost 4 bases and the J gene lost 0 bases, with 12 bases spanning the gap. The CDR3 runs to 15 residues. The germline gives CDR1 LGHDT, CDR2 YNNKEL (reference sequence). The CDR3 DNA reads as TGTGCCAGCAGCCCTGCCATATTAGTGAACACTGAAGCTTTCTTT. Translated: CASSPAILVNTEAFF.

J is TRBJ2-1 and V is TRBV30, with a weak D call TRBD1 (6 bases). With 2 bases removed from V and 7 bases from J, the gap between germline ends came to 12 bases. Germline CDR1 and CDR2: GTSNPN and SVGIG (reference sequence). This CDR3 contains 13 residues. The CDR3 loop reads CAWSSTQGNEQFF. The CDR3 DNA follows: TGTGCCTGGAGTTCCACTCAGGGGAATGAGCAGTTCTTC. Full variable domain (missing parts from reference TRBV30 and TRBJ2-1): SQTIHQWPATLVQPVGSPLSLECTVEGTSNPNLYWYRQAAGRGLQLLFYSVGIGQISSEVPQNLSASRPQDRQFILSSKKLLLSDSGFYLCAWSSTQGNEQFFGPGTRLTVL.

The rearrangement links TRBV14 to TRBJ1-2; possible D gene TRBD1, 5 bases. The germline gives CDR1 SGHDN, CDR2 FVKESK. This CDR3 is 15 amino acids long. Trimming shortened V by 4 bases and J by 4 bases, and 16 bases separated the two germline ends. As DNA, the CDR3 is TGTGCCAGCAGCCCGGCGGGGCTGCGCGCCTATGGCTACACCTTC. Translated: CASSPAGLRAYGYTF.

Written as DNA, the CDR3 is TGTGCCAGCAGCTTAGACAAGCGTTCCCGGAGACCTAAAAACATTCAGTACTTC. Its protein is CASSLDKRSRRPKNIQYF. The rearrangement joins TRBV11-3 to TRBJ2-4; D is undetermined. The CDR3 contains 18 residues. From germline, CDR1 is SGHNT and CDR2 YENEEA. The germline V and J ends were trimmed by 0 bases and 4 bases, with 19 bases remaining between them.